This section outlines one T cell receptor (beta chain) sequence together with its context. Its cognate antigen is unknown. Some clones are missing from TCRdb's copy, which holds only in-frame ones; the method was immunoSEQ multiplex PCR. The repertoire consists of 95,000 to 110,000 clones, with over 90% occurring once and the leading ten covering 0.6% to 0.7%. The data are from a study of siplizumab effects on memory and regulatory T cells. Whole-study results and caveats: Alloreactive sequences tracing back to unstimulated CD4+ memory cells fell significantly with siplizumab. Memory cells seemed less diverse than naive T cells, which also seemed major contributors to the alloresponse.

V trimming: 3 bases; J trimming: 7 bases; junction bases outside the gene matches: 7. The CDR3 runs to 14 residues. Germline V gene sequence: CDR1 SGHDT, CDR2 YYEEEE. The genes are TRBV5-6 and TRBJ1-2; the match to TRBD1 covers 9 bases. The origin of this receptor is a human donor in good health. Sequencing was done on a sample of Tregs sorted from blood. The CDR3 loop reads CASSSPGQGIGYTF. CDR3 sequence (DNA): TGTGCCAGCAGCTCACCGGGACAGGGTATTGGCTACACCTTC.